These 32 T cell receptor beta chains were all obtained from the same sample, sequenced in a study of blood T cell repertoires in COVID-19. The protocol was immunoSEQ multiplex PCR, while the TCRdb copy is restricted to in-frame clones and leaves out a portion. The data show roughly 200,000 clones, roughly 89% seen once. The sequenced material came from peripheral blood. Source of these receptors: a man aged 55-75 years who had recovered from COVID-19.

This chain joins TRBV5-5 and TRBJ1-5; 9 bases are a match to TRBD1. This CDR3 spans 15 amino acids. Germline values: CDR1 SGHKS, CDR2 YYEKEE (reference sequence). V gave up 2 bases and J gave up 6 bases; unmatched junction bases: 6. The CDR3 region has the DNA TGTGCCAGCAGCTTATCATACAGGGGGCTTCAGCCCCAGCATTTT. It translates to CASSLSYRGLQPQHF.

J is TRBJ1-6 and V is TRBV4-1, with 7 bases that match TRBD1. Trimming took 0 bases from V and 8 from J; bases not matched to a gene: 4. In germline, CDR1 is MGHRA, CDR2 YSYEKL. CDR3 length: 15 amino acids. CDR3 sequence reads: CASSQDTGTDSPLHF. In DNA, the CDR3 is TGCGCCAGCAGCCAAGATACCGGGACAGATTCACCCCTCCACTTT.

The V gene is TRBV6-5, the J gene TRBJ1-4, with TRBD1 matching 7 bases. The CDR3 runs to 15 residues. Losses at the gene ends were 5 bases for V and 12 bases for J; bases not matched to a gene: 15. CDR1 is MNHEY and CDR2 is SVGAGI in the germline V gene. For the CDR3, the DNA is TGTGCCAGCAGTAGGACCCGACAGGGTCTAGGGGAACTGTTTTTT. Protein: CASSRTRQGLGELFF.

The chain recombines TRBV30 with TRBJ1-2, with a tentative D call TRBD1 (5 bases). Germline V gene lookup returns CDR1 GTSNPN and CDR2 SVGIG (reference sequence). The CDR3 loop spans 14 amino acids. V lost 3 bases and J 7 bases, leaving 18 bases between the germline ends. DNA for the CDR3: TGTGCCTGGAGGGGATCCGGAGGGGCCGGTGGCTACACCTTC. This codes for CAWRGSGGAGGYTF.

The chain combines TRBV27 with TRBJ2-3; 12 nucleotides agree with TRBD2. The germline gives CDR1 MNHEY, CDR2 SMNVEV (reference sequence). The CDR3 sequence is 14 residues long. J gave up 11 bases and V 3 bases, and 6 bases lay outside the gene matches. The chain's CDR3 is CASSFSLAGGEQYF. The CDR3 nucleotides are TGTGCCAGCAGTTTCTCCCTAGCGGGAGGGGAGCAGTATTTT.

CDR3 DNA sequence: TGTGCCAGCAGCCAAGAGGTGCAGGGTATAACCTATGGCTACACCTTC. Protein product: CASSQEVQGITYGYTF. V gene TRBV4-2 combines with J gene TRBJ1-2; possible D gene TRBD1, 5 bases. The germline gives CDR1 LGHNA, CDR2 YNFKEQ. V was cut by 0 bases and J by 4 bases, with 15 bases left in between. This CDR3 has 16 amino acids.

This sequence joins TRBV7-2 and TRBJ1-2; possibly TRBD1 for D (6 bases). CDR1 and CDR2 (germline): SGHTA, FQGNSA. Trimming took off 7 bases at V and 3 bases at J, with 15 bases between the two ends. This CDR3 contains 14 residues. CDR3 DNA sequence: TGTGCCAGCACCCCACAGGGTAGTGACTATGGCTACACCTTC. The encoded protein is CASTPQGSDYGYTF.

The chain combines TRBV18 with TRBJ2-3; TRBD2 might be the D (5 bases). Trimming shortened V by 3 bases and J by 1 base, and 11 bases separated the two germline ends. The CDR3 sequence is 15 residues long. In germline, CDR1 is KGHSH, CDR2 LQKENI. In DNA, the CDR3 is TGTGCCAGCTCACCGCCGCGGGTGGGCACAGATACGCAGTATTTT. Its translation: CASSPPRVGTDTQYF.

The chain couples TRBV4-3 to TRBJ2-2; tentative D call: TRBD1 (6 bases). Germline-derived CDR1 and CDR2 are LGHNA and YSLEER. The CDR3 extends over 16 amino acids. V lost 0 bases and J 2 bases, leaving 10 bases between the germline ends. CDR3 sequence: CASSQDGTPNTGELFF. DNA of the CDR3: TGCGCCAGCAGCCAAGACGGGACACCCAACACCGGGGAGCTGTTTTTT.

The V gene is TRBV7-2, the J gene TRBJ2-3, with 9 bases lining up with TRBD2. Per the germline V gene, CDR1 is SGHTA and CDR2 is FQGNSA. The CDR3 consists of 16 residues. The V segment lost 4 bases and the J segment 2 bases; nucleotides outside the gene matches: 7. The CDR3 DNA is TGTGCCAGCAGCTCTCCGGCTAGCGGGGACACAGATACGCAGTATTTT. Amino acid sequence: CASSSPASGDTDTQYF.

The gene calls are TRBV4-3 and TRBJ1-1; the D is unclear. The ends were cut back, 4 bases at V and 0 bases at J, with 9 bases in the middle. The CDR3 is made up of 14 amino acids. Per germline, CDR1 LGHNA and CDR2 YSLEER. CDR3 sequence reads: CASSLTRMNTEAFF. In nucleotides, the CDR3 is TGCGCCAGCAGCCTCACTCGTATGAACACTGAAGCTTTCTTT.

The genes are TRBV7-2 and TRBJ2-3; possibly TRBD2 for D (6 bases). In germline, CDR1 is SGHTA, CDR2 FQGNSA. Between the trimmed V and J ends, which lost 1 base and 0 bases, there was a span of 14 bases. CDR3 size: 17 residues. This CDR3 reads CASSLGGAGSSTDTQYF. The CDR3 DNA reads TGTGCCAGCAGCTTAGGAGGGGCGGGGTCTAGCACAGATACGCAGTATTTT.

V and J are TRBV28 and TRBJ1-6, with D maybe TRBD1 (6 bases). V was shortened by 6 bases and J by 4 bases, with 13 bases between the two germline ends. Germline V lookup: CDR1 MDHEN, CDR2 SYDVKM. The length of the CDR3 is 15 residues. CDR3 bases: TGTGCCAGCAGCCAGGGGACCATATATAATTCACCCCTCCACTTT. Translation: CASSQGTIYNSPLHF.

The CDR3 DNA is TGTGCCACCAGCAGATCGAGGGACAGGGAGACTCATAGCAATCAGCCCCAGCATTTT. Amino acids: CATSRSRDRETHSNQPQHF. The V gene is TRBV15, the J gene TRBJ1-5; 9 bases are a match to TRBD1. After removal of 2 bases from V and 0 bases from J, the junction contained 11 bases not matched to a gene. Germline V CDR1 and CDR2: LNHNV, YYDKDF (reference sequence). The CDR3 length is 19 residues. Drawing the rest from reference TRBV15 and TRBJ1-5, the complete variable domain is DAMVIQNPRYQVTQFGKPVTLSCSQTLNHNVMYWYQQKSSQAPKLLFHYYDKDFNNEADTPDNFQSRRPNTSFCFLDIRSPGLGDTAMYLCATSRSRDRETHSNQPQHFGDGTRLSIL.

A few counts support this clone. The rearrangement uses TRBV5-1 and TRBJ2-7; TRBD1 aligns across 9 bases. Germline CDR1 reads SGHRS; CDR2 reads YFSETQ. This CDR3 has 15 residues. J was trimmed by 3 bases and V by 0 bases; bases with no gene match: 4. CDR3 sequence reads: CASSLGGQGNYEQYF. CDR3 in DNA: TGCGCCAGCAGCTTGGGGGGACAGGGTAACTACGAGCAGTACTTC.

V is TRBV10-3 and J is TRBJ2-5; TRBD1 agrees at 12 bases. The CDR3 has 16 amino acids. V gave up 7 bases and J gave up 5 bases; unmatched junction bases: 11. In germline, CDR1 is ENHRY, CDR2 SYGVKD. Written as DNA, the CDR3 is TGTGCCATCACTGAAGCCGGGACAGGGGGCAGGGAGACCCAGTACTTC. Its protein product is CAITEAGTGGRETQYF.

The V call is TRBV6-5, the J call TRBJ2-1, with TRBD2 as a possible D gene (5 bases). The CDR3 runs to 12 residues. Deletions cut 7 bases from V and 2 bases from J, with 6 bases between. Germline CDR1 is MNHEY and CDR2 is SVGAGI. The CDR3 protein is CASIGTYNEQFF. The DNA of the CDR3 is TGTGCCAGCATCGGGACCTACAATGAGCAGTTCTTC.

In its sample, this clone was seen once. The chain is built from TRBV19 and TRBJ1-4, with D possibly being TRBD1 (6 bases). The ends were cut back, 2 bases at V and 4 bases at J, with 11 bases in the middle. The CDR3 totals 15 residues. Germline CDR1 is LNHDA and CDR2 is SQIVND (reference sequence). In nucleotides, the CDR3 is TGTGCCAGTAGTATATGGGGGCCCGTTAATGAAAAACTGTTTTTT. Translated, it gives CASSIWGPVNEKLFF.

The V and J genes are TRBV12-5 and TRBJ1-5; 7 bases map to TRBD1. This CDR3 contains 14 residues. Germline-derived CDR1 and CDR2 are LGHNT and FRNRAP. The V gene end was trimmed by 3 bases and the J gene end by 4 bases; junction bases not matched to a gene: 3. The CDR3 protein is CASGFVTGNQPQHF. CDR3 bases: TGTGCTAGTGGTTTCGTGACAGGGAATCAGCCCCAGCATTTT.

Note on this clone: Other DNA sequences in the sample encode the same CDR3. V usage is TRBV20-1 and J usage is TRBJ1-4; a possible D gene is TRBD1 (5 bases). The CDR3 is made up of 11 amino acids. Per the germline V gene, CDR1 is DFQATT and CDR2 is SNEGSKA (reference sequence). Trimming pared 5 bases from V and 8 bases from J, leaving 9 bases between. In DNA form, the CDR3 reads TGCAGTGCTTCGGGGGGGGAAAAACTGTTTTTT. Residues: CSASGGEKLFF.

In this sample, this clone turned up a few times. The gene calls are TRBV3-1 (or the pseudogene TRBV3-2) and TRBJ1-6; D is perhaps TRBD1 (5 bases). Germline values: CDR1 LGHDT, CDR2 YNNKEL (reference sequence). Trimming took 1 base from V and 7 from J, leaving 17 bases between them. The CDR3 has 17 residues. The CDR3: CASSQGYGGFRNSPLHF. The CDR3 nucleotides read TGTGCCAGCAGCCAAGGATATGGGGGGTTTAGAAATTCACCCCTCCACTTT.

The CDR3 loop reads CASSDSAVDGYTF. CDR3 DNA: TGTGCCAGCAGTGACTCGGCGGTAGACGGCTACACCTTC. The chain has TRBV6-4 and TRBJ1-2; D remains ambiguous. The CDR3 contains 13 residues. The V gene's germline CDR1 is MRHNA and CDR2 SNTAGT. V lost 0 bases and J 8 bases, leaving 10 bases between the germline ends.

The chain recombines TRBV9 with TRBJ2-1; D not resolved. The CDR3 sequence is 14 residues long. Germline values: CDR1 SGDLS, CDR2 YYNGEE. Trimming pared 0 bases from V and 3 bases from J, leaving 7 bases between. The DNA of the CDR3 is TGTGCCAGCAGCGTAGACCCAGGCTACAATGAGCAGTTCTTC. It yields the protein CASSVDPGYNEQFF.

The V gene is TRBV10-3, the J gene TRBJ1-2; possible D gene TRBD1, 6 bases. CDR3 size: 13 residues. Germline loops: CDR1 ENHRY, CDR2 SYGVKD. Trimming cost V 10 bases and J 0 bases, with 12 bases left between them. Written as DNA, the CDR3 is TGTGCCACCCGGACAGATACTAACTATGGCTACACCTTC. Protein: CATRTDTNYGYTF.

The rearrangement uses TRBV10-1 and TRBJ2-1; tentatively, D is TRBD2 (6 bases). V lost 2 bases to trimming and J lost 7 bases, with 12 bases between them. The CDR3 runs to 14 residues. Germline-derived CDR1 and CDR2 are WNHNN and SYGVQD (reference sequence). The CDR3: CASSEGLTSNEQFF. In DNA form, the CDR3 reads TGCGCCAGCAGTGAGGGACTAACGAGTAATGAGCAGTTCTTC.

The chain employs TRBV7-6 and TRBJ2-1, with 8 bases lining up with TRBD2. V trimming: 4 bases; J trimming: 3 bases; junction bases outside the gene matches: 8. This CDR3 spans 16 amino acids. Germline V CDR1 and CDR2: SGHVS, FNYEAQ. CDR3 sequence reads: CASSSPGGTYYNEQFF. Written as DNA, the CDR3 is TGTGCCAGCAGCTCTCCGGGAGGGACATACTACAATGAGCAGTTCTTC.

This rearrangement joins TRBV2 to TRBJ1-1; 10 positions agree with TRBD1. The CDR3 is made up of 15 amino acids. After removal of 5 bases from V and 5 bases from J, the junction contained 8 bases not matched to a gene. Germline V gene lookup returns CDR1 SNHLY and CDR2 FYNNEI. CDR3 amino acids: CASSPGTGVGTEAFF. The CDR3 DNA sequence: TGTGCCAGCAGTCCCGGGACAGGGGTTGGAACTGAAGCTTTCTTT.

V and J are TRBV6-5 and TRBJ1-5; D gene ambiguous. From germline, CDR1 is MNHEY and CDR2 SVGAGI. This CDR3 comprises 13 residues. The CDR3 DNA reads TGTGCTTGCGAGGCCCAGACCTCACTGCCCCAGCATTTT. Its translation: CACEAQTSLPQHF.

The chain has TRBV12-3 or TRBV12-4 and TRBJ2-5; unclear D gene. This CDR3 has 13 residues. Between the trimmed V and J ends, which lost 3 bases and 3 bases, there was a span of 8 bases. CDR3 nucleotide sequence: TGTGCCAGCAGTTTTGCAGGTGAAGAGACCCAGTACTTC. Translation gives CASSFAGEETQYF.

V usage is TRBV20-1 and J usage is TRBJ2-7; 8 nucleotides match TRBD2. V shed 3 bases and J 9 bases; nucleotides not matched to a gene: 13. Germline loops: CDR1 DFQATT, CDR2 SNEGSKA (reference sequence). CDR3 size: 14 residues. The CDR3 loop is CSASLESGGRGQYF. DNA of the CDR3: TGCAGTGCTAGTCTGGAATCGGGAGGGCGCGGGCAGTACTTC.

The chain recombines TRBV28 with TRBJ2-7; the match to TRBD1 covers 11 bases. This CDR3 is built from 15 residues. Trimming cost V 4 bases and J 6 bases; bases outside gene matches: 8. CDR1 MDHEN and CDR2 SYDVKM come from the germline V gene. The DNA of the CDR3 is TGTGCCAGCAGTTACTTCGGACAGGGGGCGGGCGAGCAGTACTTC. Protein sequence: CASSYFGQGAGEQYF.

The DNA of the CDR3 is TGCGCCAGCAGCCAAGACTCGACAGCCGGGTCACCCCTCCACTTT. It yields the protein CASSQDSTAGSPLHF. The V gene is TRBV4-3, the J gene TRBJ1-6; D is possibly TRBD1 (5 bases). V lost 0 bases and J 10 bases, leaving 13 bases between the germline ends. The CDR3 runs 15 residues. Germline V gene data show CDR1 as LGHNA and CDR2 as YSLEER.